This TCR beta chain originates from a study of T cell changes during pregnancy in multiple sclerosis. This CDR3 is 17 amino acids long. Germline V lookup: CDR1 SGHAT, CDR2 FQNNGV. Trimming cost V 5 bases and J 5 bases, with 21 bases left between them. Assay: immunoSEQ multiplex PCR; the TCRdb copy retains only in-frame clones and omits some. The table lists about 61,000 clones, approximately 91% of them singletons. The sample was peripheral blood, taken in the first trimester of pregnancy. The receptor's source is a female donor with multiple sclerosis, enrolled in a pregnancy study. V gene TRBV11-2 combines with J gene TRBJ2-2, with a possible D match to TRBD1 (6 bases). The CDR3 bases are TGTGCCAGCAGCGGGGACACTCATAATTGGGGTACCGGGGAGCTGTTTTTT. Translated: CASSGDTHNWGTGELFF.